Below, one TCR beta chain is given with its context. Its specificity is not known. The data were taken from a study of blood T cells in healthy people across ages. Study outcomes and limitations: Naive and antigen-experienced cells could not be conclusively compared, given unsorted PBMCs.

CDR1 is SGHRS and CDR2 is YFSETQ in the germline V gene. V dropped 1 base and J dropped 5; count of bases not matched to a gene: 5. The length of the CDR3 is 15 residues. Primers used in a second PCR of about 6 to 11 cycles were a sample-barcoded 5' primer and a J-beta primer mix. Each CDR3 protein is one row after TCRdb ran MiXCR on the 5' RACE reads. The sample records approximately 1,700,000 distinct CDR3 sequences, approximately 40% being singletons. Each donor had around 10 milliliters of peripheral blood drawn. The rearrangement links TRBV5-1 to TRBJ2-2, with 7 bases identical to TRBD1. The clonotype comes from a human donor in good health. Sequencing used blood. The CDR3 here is CASSLITGETGELFF. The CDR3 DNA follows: TGCGCCAGCAGCTTGATCACAGGGGAAACCGGGGAGCTGTTTTTT.